This TCR beta chain was sequenced for a study of identical twins. TCRdb re-called the 5' RACE reads with MiXCR, one entry per CDR3 protein. There are roughly 1,500,000 distinct CDR3 sequences in the sample; 32% occur only once, and 0.27% lies in the top ten. Findings and caveats of the study: While abundant cord blood beta clonotypes carried fewer insertions, memory repertoires showed no such pattern. Models underestimated out-of-frame TCR alpha sharing in monozygotic twins.

A word on this clonotype: Its target is unknown.

The CDR3 has 13 residues. The germline V gene encodes CDR1 DFQATT and CDR2 SNEGSKA (reference sequence). The chain carries TRBV20-1 and TRBJ2-1; 9 nucleotides line up with TRBD2. The DNA end is a closer match to TRBJ2-7, so the J assignment may be wrong. This TCR was sampled from a newborn girl in good health. The specimen was cord blood. CDR3 sequence reads: CSDSSGAYNEQYF. The CDR3 DNA reads as TGCAGTGACTCTAGCGGGGCCTACAATGAGCAGTACTTC.